The TCR beta chain under discussion was sequenced for a study of cytotoxic CD8 clonotypes in ibrutinib-treated CLL. On the study more broadly: In all, roughly twelve patients were relapsed/refractory, 15 were treatment-naive and roughly 18 were IGHV unmutated. On average, 94,082 productive rearrangements and 255,043 productive templates per sample.

This clone showed up just once. The method was immunoSEQ multiplex PCR; TCRdb's version includes in-frame clones alone and lacks a portion of them. The top ten clones hold 5.7% of a sample with around 70,000 clones, more than 60% of them seen once. The CDR3 contains 21 residues. Trimming at V came to 0 bases and at J to 7 bases, leaving 22 bases not matched to a gene. Germline V gene data show CDR1 as SGHRS and CDR2 as YFSETQ. Genomic DNA (around 2 micrograms) was obtained from cryopreserved PBMCs for construction of TCR beta libraries. This TCR derives from a human donor with chronic lymphocytic leukemia. The chain joins TRBV5-1 to TRBJ1-6; the match to TRBD1 covers 7 bases. The material was PBMCs, obtained after 12 months of ibrutinib treatment. DNA for the CDR3: TGCGCCAGCAGCTTGGTATCAAGTATTAGTTTGGGCCGACAGGGAAATTCACCCCTCCACTTT. Translating it yields CASSLVSSISLGRQGNSPLHF.